Below are 23 T cell receptor beta chains sequenced from a single sample in a study of T cell responses to AZD1222 COVID-19 vaccine. Sequencing was performed with immunoSEQ multiplex PCR; in TCRdb, only in-frame clones are kept and a portion is missing. Of 60,000 to 85,000 clones detected, roughly 84% appear once; the ten largest clones hold 18%. Sample: peripheral blood, taken 28 days after the second AZD1222 dose. The receptors come from an adult who received the AZD1222 COVID-19 vaccine.

The J gene is TRBJ1-6, the V gene TRBV19; D is uncertain. The CDR3 totals 13 residues. From germline, CDR1 is LNHDA and CDR2 SQIVND (reference sequence). Trimming took off 7 bases at V and 6 bases at J, with 10 bases between the two ends. The CDR3 region has the DNA TGTGCCAGTAAGGCCAGATTTAATTCACCCCTCCACTTT. Protein sequence: CASKARFNSPLHF.

In nucleotides, the CDR3 is TGTGCCAGCAGTTACTCGTATCCGGGCGAGGGCTACGAGCAGTACTTC. Its protein product is CASSYSYPGEGYEQYF. The chain links TRBV6-2 or TRBV6-3 to TRBJ2-7; D may be TRBD2 (5 bases). This CDR3 is built from 16 residues. Germline CDR1 reads MNHEY; CDR2 reads SVGEGT. Trimming took 0 bases from V and 3 from J, leaving 15 bases between them.

The chain carries TRBV30 and TRBJ1-1; TRBD1 aligns across 9 bases. Germline CDR1 reads GTSNPN; CDR2 reads SVGIG (reference sequence). The ends lost 3 bases at V and 5 bases at J; junction bases unmatched: 13. CDR3 size: 16 residues. In nucleotides, the CDR3 is TGTGCCTGGAGGGATTCGGTAGGGACAGGGTGGACTGAAGCTTTCTTT. Translated: CAWRDSVGTGWTEAFF.

The chain couples TRBV7-8 to TRBJ1-1; 9 nucleotides align to TRBD1. The trim removed 2 bases at V and 1 base at J, leaving 5 bases unmatched. Germline CDR1 SGHVS, CDR2 FQNEAQ. The length of the CDR3 is 16 residues. This CDR3 reads CASSLTPGQGNTEAFF. In DNA, the CDR3 is TGTGCCAGCAGCTTAACCCCGGGACAGGGGAACACTGAAGCTTTCTTT.

This chain joins TRBV19 and TRBJ1-2, with D maybe TRBD1 (6 bases). CDR3 size: 13 residues. CDR1 and CDR2 from the germline V gene are LNHDA and SQIVND (reference sequence). V was pared by 6 bases and J by 5 bases, with 13 bases between. The CDR3 sequence: CASRRTDDYGYTF. For the CDR3, the DNA is TGTGCCAGTAGACGGACAGATGATTATGGCTACACCTTC.

V is TRBV6-5 and J is TRBJ2-1; 7 bases map to TRBD2. The V gene end was trimmed by 8 bases and the J gene end by 6 bases; junction bases not matched to a gene: 7. Germline CDR1 is MNHEY and CDR2 is SVGAGI. This CDR3 is 13 amino acids long. The CDR3 bases are TGTGCCAGCTCGGGGCCTAGCGGCAATGAGCAGTTCTTC. It is translated as CASSGPSGNEQFF.

The rearrangement uses TRBV25-1 and TRBJ2-1, with D tentatively TRBD1 or TRBD2 (5 bases each). Germline V gives CDR1 MGHDK, CDR2 SYGVNS. V was pared by 3 bases and J by 8 bases, with 11 bases between. This CDR3 spans 13 amino acids. The CDR3, as DNA: TGTGCCAGCAGTGATCCAGGGCGGGATGAGCAGTTCTTC. Amino acid sequence: CASSDPGRDEQFF.

This clone was found a few times. Distinct nucleotide sequences in the sample also encode this CDR3. V and J are TRBV5-1 and TRBJ2-3, with a tentative D call TRBD2 (6 bases). Trimming stripped 4 bases from V and 2 bases from J, with 11 bases between. Germline V gene sequence: CDR1 SGHRS, CDR2 YFSETQ. CDR3 length equals 14 residues. This chain's CDR3 is CASSGGLITDTQYF. The CDR3 bases are TGCGCCAGCAGCGGGGGACTGATCACAGATACGCAGTATTTT.

The CDR3 DNA sequence: TGTGCCAGCAGCTTGGGACAGGGGCTCGACGAGCAGTACTTC. As protein: CASSLGQGLDEQYF. The V call is TRBV5-8, the J call TRBJ2-7, with 8 bases fitting TRBD1. This CDR3 region has 14 residues. The V gene's germline CDR1 is SGHTS and CDR2 YDEGEE. The ends lost 0 bases at V and 5 bases at J; junction bases unmatched: 4.

The chain has TRBV7-8 and TRBJ1-3; no definite D call. The CDR3 is 14 residues long. CDR1 and CDR2 from the germline V gene are SGHVS and FQNEAQ. V gave up 5 bases and J gave up 1 base, with 9 bases separating them. CDR3 sequence (DNA): TGTGCCAGCAGCCAAGGTGTGTCTGGAAACACCATATATTTT. It codes for CASSQGVSGNTIYF. Complete variable domain (other parts from reference TRBV7-8 and TRBJ1-3): GAGVSQSPRYKVAKRGQDVALRCDPISGHVSLFWYQQALGQGPEFLTYFQNEAQLDKSGLPSDRFFAERPEGSVSTLKIQRTQQEDSAVYLCASSQGVSGNTIYFGEGSWLTVV.

The CDR3 DNA follows: TGTGCCAGCAGTGAGTGGGCCGGATTAGGGAATCAGCCCCAGCATTTT. It specifies CASSEWAGLGNQPQHF. The rearrangement uses TRBV6-1 and TRBJ1-5, with D unclear. Germline values: CDR1 MNHNS, CDR2 SASEGT. This CDR3 has 16 amino acids. V lost 3 bases and J 4 bases, leaving 16 bases between the germline ends.

V gene TRBV15 combines with J gene TRBJ1-5, with TRBD1 matching over 8 bases. The CDR3 runs to 13 residues. The junction had 8 bases not matched to a gene; V was cut back by 0 bases and J by 16 bases. Germline CDR1 is LNHNV and CDR2 is YYDKDF (reference sequence). CDR3 coding DNA: TGTGCCACCAGCAGAGACGGGACAGGTCAGTTCCATTTT. Translation: CATSRDGTGQFHF.

A few counts support this clone. The chain combines TRBV5-1 with TRBJ1-2, with 8 positions matching TRBD1. CDR1 is SGHRS, CDR2 YFSETQ, per germline. The V and J ends lost 4 bases and 2 bases, in that order; junction bases with no gene match: 7. CDR3 length: 15 amino acids. The CDR3 DNA reads TGCGCCAGCAGCGAAGGGACAGGTCGAAACTATGGCTACACCTTC. This codes for CASSEGTGRNYGYTF. The full variable domain, its missing parts supplied by reference TRBV5-1 and TRBJ1-2, is KAGVTQTPRYLIKTRGQQVTLSCSPISGHRSVSWYQQTPGQGLQFLFEYFSETQRNKGNFPGRFSGRQFSNSRSEMNVSTLELGDSALYLCASSEGTGRNYGYTFGSGTRLTVV.

The gene calls are TRBV5-1 and TRBJ1-1; the D is unclear. V was clipped by 1 base and J by 3 bases, with 10 bases between them. This CDR3 is 14 amino acids long. CDR1 is SGHRS, CDR2 YFSETQ, per germline. CDR3 loop: CASSLNLWDTEAFF. In DNA, the CDR3 is TGCGCCAGCAGCTTGAACCTCTGGGACACTGAAGCTTTCTTT.

The V and J genes are TRBV11-2 and TRBJ2-2; D perhaps matches TRBD2 (5 bases). Germline CDR1 reads SGHAT; CDR2 reads FQNNGV. Trimming left V 7 bases short and J 7 bases short, with 25 bases between. CDR3 size: 17 residues. Here the CDR3 reads CASTFAFGVLANGELFF. The CDR3 nucleotides read TGTGCCAGCACATTTGCTTTTGGGGTTCTAGCTAACGGGGAGCTGTTTTTT. The whole variable domain, filled in from reference TRBV11-2 and TRBJ2-2, reads EAGVAQSPRYKIIEKRQSVAFWCNPISGHATLYWYQQILGQGPKLLIQFQNNGVVDDSQLPKDRFSAERLKGVDSTLKIQPAKLEDSAVYLCASTFAFGVLANGELFFGEGSRLTVL.

V is TRBV9 and J is TRBJ2-1, with unresolved D. CDR3 length: 17 amino acids. The germline V gene encodes CDR1 SGDLS and CDR2 YYNGEE. Trimming removed 0 bases at V and 0 bases at J, with 13 bases between. CDR3 in amino acids: CASSVVLLYCSYNEQFF. In nucleotides, the CDR3 is TGTGCCAGCAGCGTAGTACTGCTTTATTGCTCCTACAATGAGCAGTTCTTC. The full variable domain, its missing parts supplied by reference TRBV9 and TRBJ2-1, is DSGVTQTPKHLITATGQRVTLRCSPRSGDLSVYWYQQSLDQGLQFLIQYYNGEERAKGNILERFSAQQFPDLHSELNLSSLELGDSALYFCASSVVLLYCSYNEQFFGPGTRLTVL.

This chain connects TRBV5-1 to TRBJ2-3; D is unclear. V was clipped by 1 base and J by 5 bases, with 14 bases between them. CDR3 length: 15 residues. CDR1 is SGHRS, CDR2 YFSETQ, per germline. In DNA, the CDR3 is TGCGCCAGCAGCTTGATTCCGGCCCCCCAAGATACGCAGTATTTT. It specifies CASSLIPAPQDTQYF.

The gene calls are TRBV5-1 and TRBJ2-5; 7 bases are a match to TRBD2. The CDR3 is made up of 14 amino acids. Germline assignment: CDR1 SGHRS and CDR2 YFSETQ. V gave up 2 bases and J gave up 6 bases; unmatched junction bases: 7. The CDR3 region is CASSFGREGKTQYF. The DNA of the CDR3 is TGCGCCAGCAGCTTTGGCAGGGAGGGAAAGACCCAGTACTTC.

This sequence joins TRBV4-2 and TRBJ2-7; perhaps TRBD1 as D (6 bases). In germline, CDR1 is LGHNA, CDR2 YNFKEQ. V was trimmed by 5 bases and J by 4 bases, leaving 18 bases between them. This CDR3 is built from 15 residues. The CDR3 DNA follows: TGTGCCAGCAGCGTTACATTGGACAGTTCTTACGAGCAGTACTTC. As protein: CASSVTLDSSYEQYF.

The V call is TRBV10-1, the J call TRBJ2-3; 7 nucleotides agree with TRBD2. The CDR3 contains 15 residues. The trim removed 6 bases at V and 5 bases at J, leaving 11 bases unmatched. Germline CDR1 WNHNN, CDR2 SYGVQD (reference sequence). CDR3 loop: CASSNGGLSVDTQYF. The CDR3 bases are TGCGCCAGCAGCAATGGGGGACTATCGGTAGATACGCAGTATTTT.

The CDR3 loop is CASSASPRQEAFF. The CDR3 nucleotides are TGCGCCAGCAGCGCCAGCCCAAGGCAGGAAGCTTTCTTT. The V and J genes are TRBV5-1 and TRBJ1-1; D gene uncertain. Trimming pared 4 bases from V and 8 bases from J, leaving 15 bases between. The CDR3 contains 13 residues. In germline, CDR1 is SGHRS, CDR2 YFSETQ.

This clone was found once. V is TRBV2 and J is TRBJ1-5; possibly TRBD1 for D (5 bases). V lost 3 bases to trimming and J lost 2 bases, with 11 bases between them. CDR3 length: 15 residues. Germline V lookup: CDR1 SNHLY, CDR2 FYNNEI. In DNA form, the CDR3 reads TGTGCCAGCAGTGAGTCCAGGGTTGGCAATCAGCCCCAGCATTTT. It yields the protein CASSESRVGNQPQHF.

The V gene is TRBV7-2, the J gene TRBJ2-1, with D unclear. In germline, CDR1 is SGHTA, CDR2 FQGNSA. V dropped 0 bases and J dropped 8 bases, with 8 bases sitting between them. CDR3 length equals 13 residues. CDR3 nucleotides: TGTGCCAGCAGCTTAGCTCCGGGCTATGAGCAGTTCTTC. The encoded protein is CASSLAPGYEQFF.